This T cell receptor (beta chain) is from a study of shared T cell receptors in the human thymus. Here immunoSEQ multiplex PCR was the method, and the copy in TCRdb shows in-frame clones only, minus some. Of hundreds of thousands of clones listed, 87% were seen once; the top ten hold 0.0094%. Per the germline V gene, CDR1 is SGHAT and CDR2 is FQNNGV. CDR3 length: 14 residues. V gave up 5 bases and J gave up 4 bases, with 12 bases separating them. Another study also made use of these data, one on human thymus T cells. That source reports: Thymus was obtained from resections taken during corrective heart surgery. Blood and thymic repertoires both appeared biased in V and J gene usage.

Sequencing was carried out using thymocytes. The V call is TRBV11-2, the J call TRBJ2-1; the D gene is possibly TRBD1 (6 bases). This clonotype originated in a boy under three years old with a congenital heart defect. The CDR3 bases are TGTGCCAGCAGCATTCGACAGGCGTACAATGAGCAGTTCTTC. Its protein is CASSIRQAYNEQFF.